The sequence of this T cell receptor (beta chain) was determined in a study of cytomegalovirus exposure and HLA in healthy donors. Whole-study results and caveats: TCR beta chains numbering under 200 were designated cytomegalovirus-associated. With high specificity and sensitivity, the classifier reportedly diagnosed cytomegalovirus status. A few chains tied to CMV proved CMV antigen-specific in vitro.

Sequencing was performed with immunoSEQ multiplex PCR; in TCRdb, only in-frame clones are kept and a portion is missing. The sample has about 82,000 clones; 90% to 95% are singletons. A note on this clone: Its antigen is not identified.

V was pared by 1 base and J by 1 base, with 9 bases of the junction left unmatched. In germline, CDR1 is SEHNR, CDR2 FQNEAQ (reference sequence). The CDR3 has 18 amino acids. The chain recombines TRBV7-9 with TRBJ2-7, with 11 bases identical to TRBD2. This clonotype was obtained from a woman younger than 35 in good health and CMV-seronegative. The material sequenced was PBMCs. Written as DNA, the CDR3 is TGTGCCAGCAGCTTAGTTCGCCTCACTAGCGGGGGTTCCTACGAGCAGTACTTC. This codes for CASSLVRLTSGGSYEQYF.